Listed below are T cell receptor beta chains from one sample, sequenced in a study of beta chain features in type 1 diabetes. The data were produced by immunoSEQ multiplex PCR, yet TCRdb's version contains in-frame clones alone and is incomplete. Of roughly 400,000 clones in the sample, 8.5% to 10% were seen once. The material sequenced was central memory CD4+ T cells from blood. The receptors stem from a young man with type 1 diabetes. Both conserved end residues are trimmed from each CDR3. The order of the fields is J gene, V gene, CDR3 protein.

j_call: TRBJ1-2
v_call: TRBV6-5
cdr3_aa: ASSYSNGMDYGYT

j_call: TRBJ2-1
v_call: TRBV6-5
cdr3_aa: AISSRQGSSYNEQF

j_call: TRBJ1-2
v_call: TRBV5-6
cdr3_aa: ASSLAGTEIYGYT

j_call: TRBJ1-2
v_call: TRBV19
cdr3_aa: ASSMGNSGYT

j_call: TRBJ1-5
v_call: TRBV11-1
cdr3_aa: ASSSRRDQPQH

j_call: TRBJ1-2
v_call: TRBV7-9
cdr3_aa: ASSLGQGVRYT

j_call: TRBJ2-6
v_call: TRBV29-1
cdr3_aa: SVVLGFSGANVLT

j_call: TRBJ2-5
v_call: TRBV29-1
cdr3_aa: SVSNGGQETQY

j_call: TRBJ1-2
v_call: TRBV18
cdr3_aa: ASSEDREGYGYT

j_call: TRBJ2-7
v_call: TRBV11-3
cdr3_aa: ASSSGQGTNNEQY

j_call: TRBJ2-1
v_call: TRBV28
cdr3_aa: ASSTTRTPYNEQF

j_call: TRBJ1-1
v_call: TRBV7-3
cdr3_aa: ASSLSRLNTEAF

j_call: TRBJ2-5
v_call: TRBV5-1
cdr3_aa: ASSLEAQASGMGTQY

j_call: TRBJ2-5
v_call: TRBV5-1
cdr3_aa: ASSLEDPGETQY

j_call: TRBJ1-2
v_call: TRBV28
cdr3_aa: ASSSPSYGYT

j_call: TRBJ2-5
v_call: TRBV29-1
cdr3_aa: SVEDPGLAKETQY

j_call: TRBJ1-2
v_call: TRBV27
cdr3_aa: ASSPSNRVGGYT

j_call: TRBJ2-7
v_call: TRBV28
cdr3_aa: ASSPGTRTQYEQY

j_call: TRBJ1-4
v_call: TRBV2
cdr3_aa: ASMGGSGGTNEKLF

j_call: TRBJ2-1
v_call: TRBV5-1
cdr3_aa: ASSFSTSVRGSYNEQF

j_call: TRBJ2-7
v_call: TRBV6-6
cdr3_aa: ASKSRGENEQY

j_call: TRBJ1-1
v_call: TRBV27
cdr3_aa: ASSLMGSEAF

j_call: TRBJ2-5
v_call: TRBV28
cdr3_aa: ASSLTLRQKETQY

j_call: TRBJ1-1
v_call: TRBV15
cdr3_aa: ATSRSGQTEAF

j_call: TRBJ2-7
v_call: TRBV21-1
cdr3_aa: ASKWQGHRLGYEQY

j_call: TRBJ2-3
v_call: TRBV28
cdr3_aa: ASSTLKAVTTQY

j_call: TRBJ1-1
v_call: TRBV29-1
cdr3_aa: SFLPWAGGHTEAF

j_call: TRBJ1-3
v_call: TRBV18
cdr3_aa: ASSPPGNTIY

j_call: TRBJ2-5
v_call: TRBV21-1
cdr3_aa: ASSITGTGKETQY

j_call: TRBJ2-1
v_call: TRBV19
cdr3_aa: ASSIEGEQF

j_call: TRBJ2-1
v_call: TRBV11-3
cdr3_aa: ASSPFLGAEQF

j_call: TRBJ2-5
v_call: TRBV6-1
cdr3_aa: ASIGRARETQY

j_call: TRBJ2-7
v_call: TRBV7-9
cdr3_aa: ASSLWRAYEQY

j_call: TRBJ2-7
v_call: TRBV5-1
cdr3_aa: ASSLVPAGGPGEQY

j_call: TRBJ2-7
v_call: TRBV7-2
cdr3_aa: ASSPREGSIYEQY

j_call: TRBJ1-4
v_call: TRBV5-4
cdr3_aa: ASSYGQGRITS

j_call: TRBJ2-7
v_call: TRBV7-8
cdr3_aa: ASSLANGQGRDEQY

j_call: TRBJ1-1
v_call: TRBV27
cdr3_aa: ASSLSFSGAALENTEAF

j_call: TRBJ2-1
v_call: TRBV2
cdr3_aa: ASRRDVRRSYNEQF

j_call: TRBJ2-1
v_call: TRBV27
cdr3_aa: ASSQTSAGGSNEQF